Each of the 26 T cell receptor beta chains below was sequenced from the same sample in a study of T cells expressing NK-cell markers. Reprocessing the 5' RACE reads, TCRdb reports a single entry for every CDR3 protein and omits DNA. The sample table includes about 450,000 distinct CDR3 sequences. The specimen sequenced was blood T cells: a sorted CD56 or NKG2C T cell subset, CD4+ or CD8+ T cells, or bulk PBMC T cells (not recorded which). The origin of the receptors is a woman between 18 and 75 years old in good health.

The rearrangement joins TRBV5-4 to TRBJ2-3; there is no DNA to check the TCRdb D call of TRBD1. This CDR3 region has 17 residues. Looked up from germline, CDR1 is SGHNT and CDR2 is YYREEE (reference sequence). The CDR3: CASSSVRHQRGADTQYF.

This chain connects TRBV29-1 to TRBJ1-2; without DNA, the TCRdb call of TRBD1 cannot be checked. The germline CDR1 and CDR2 sequences are SQVTM and ANQGSEA. The length of the CDR3 is 13 residues. CDR3 sequence reads: CSVASSDSYGYTF.

J is TRBJ2-1 and V is TRBV28; without DNA, the TCRdb call of TRBD2 cannot be checked. The CDR3 spans 13 residues. Germline CDR1 reads MDHEN; CDR2 reads SYDVKM. This CDR3 reads CASSGSSVFNQFF.

The genes are TRBV6-5 and TRBJ1-6. The CDR3 covers 15 residues. Germline CDR1 MNHEY, CDR2 SVGAGI. The CDR3 reads CASSYSNGDNSPLHF.

The chain uses TRBV6-5 and TRBJ2-5; TCRdb's D gene call, TRBD2, goes unchecked for lack of DNA. Germline V CDR1 and CDR2: MNHEY, SVGAGI. This CDR3 is built from 15 residues. This CDR3 is CASSYRASPGETQYF.

The V call is TRBV7-2, the J call TRBJ2-3. The CDR3 has 15 residues. Per the germline V gene, CDR1 is SGHTA and CDR2 is FQGNSA. The CDR3 protein is CASSLLVINPDTQYF.

The chain recombines TRBV9 with TRBJ1-2. Germline V gene sequence: CDR1 SGDLS, CDR2 YYNGEE. The CDR3 consists of 12 residues. This CDR3 reads CASSRQAYGYTF.

The V and J genes are TRBV11-3 and TRBJ2-5; the TCRdb call, TRBD2, lacks DNA for checking. This CDR3 has 17 residues. The V gene's germline CDR1 is SGHNT and CDR2 YENEEA. CDR3 in amino acids: CASSLVGTSGSQETQYF.

The chain has TRBV10-3 and TRBJ2-1; the TRBD2 assignment by TCRdb is unverifiable without DNA. Germline V lookup: CDR1 ENHRY, CDR2 SYGVKD. This CDR3 has 18 amino acids. This CDR3 reads CAISESTSGSVVGSEQFF.

The chain recombines TRBV12-3 or TRBV12-4 with TRBJ1-5; TCRdb's assignment of TRBD1 cannot be checked, as there is no DNA. CDR3 length: 15 amino acids. CDR3 loop: CASSWDRVGGQPQHF.

The chain employs TRBV12-3 or TRBV12-4 and TRBJ1-2; TCRdb names TRBD1, which stays unverified in the absence of DNA. This CDR3 contains 16 residues. The CDR3 is CASSHTTDRHQDGYTF.

V is TRBV7-8 and J is TRBJ2-1; the TCRdb call, TRBD1, lacks DNA for checking. Germline V gene data show CDR1 as SGHVS and CDR2 as FQNEAQ. The CDR3 has 12 residues. The CDR3 protein is CASSLEGTGPFF.

This chain joins TRBV18 and TRBJ1-1; TCRdb's D call of TRBD1 is untestable without DNA. This CDR3 spans 14 amino acids. From germline, CDR1 is KGHSH and CDR2 LQKENI. CDR3 residues: CASSPSGQNTEAFF.

The chain employs TRBV27 and TRBJ1-2; TCRdb reports TRBD1, a call that lacks DNA to check it against. The CDR3 contains 13 residues. CDR1 is MNHEY and CDR2 is SMNVEV in the germline V gene (reference sequence). CDR3 amino acids: CASSKQGAGGYTF.

V gene TRBV27 combines with J gene TRBJ1-1; TCRdb's assignment of TRBD1 cannot be checked, as there is no DNA. Germline lookup yields CDR1 MNHEY and CDR2 SMNVEV (reference sequence). The CDR3 consists of 14 residues. The CDR3 loop is CASSLQRGAEEAFF.

The V call is TRBV2, the J call TRBJ2-5; there is no DNA to check the TCRdb D call of TRBD1. Germline loops: CDR1 SNHLY, CDR2 FYNNEI. This CDR3 spans 13 amino acids. The CDR3 loop is CASSELTGETQYF.

The chain is built from TRBV4-3 and TRBJ2-1. The CDR3 spans 11 residues. Per germline, CDR1 LGHNA and CDR2 YSLEER. CDR3 sequence: CASGPRLASVF.

The chain recombines TRBV30 with TRBJ1-5; TCRdb picks TRBD1, but there is no DNA to check that call. The CDR3 runs to 14 residues. Per germline, CDR1 GTSNPN and CDR2 SVGIG (reference sequence). This chain's CDR3 is CAWSATGLDQPQHF.

The rearrangement uses TRBV6-1 and TRBJ2-7. Germline V lookup: CDR1 MNHNS, CDR2 SASEGT. This CDR3 has 12 amino acids. The chain's CDR3 is CASSESVYEQYF.

The chain recombines TRBV20-1 with TRBJ2-7; TCRdb's D call of TRBD1 is untestable without DNA. Per germline, CDR1 DFQATT and CDR2 SNEGSKA (reference sequence). The CDR3 totals 14 residues. CDR3 sequence reads: CSAKPGGLTYEQYF.

CDR3 amino acids: CAWSVRGLGNQPQHF. V usage is TRBV30 and J usage is TRBJ1-5. The CDR3 totals 15 residues. Germline V gene sequence: CDR1 GTSNPN, CDR2 SVGIG (reference sequence).

The rearrangement joins TRBV7-8 to TRBJ1-1; the TRBD1 assignment by TCRdb is unverifiable without DNA. Looked up from germline, CDR1 is SGHVS and CDR2 is FQNEAQ. This CDR3 comprises 14 residues. The CDR3 sequence is CASSGYWTGTEAFF.

The V and J genes are TRBV24-1 and TRBJ2-1. There are 13 residues in the CDR3. Germline lookup yields CDR1 KGHDR and CDR2 SFDVKD. CDR3 loop: CATSASSYNEQFF.

The chain carries TRBV29-1 and TRBJ1-4. Germline V CDR1 and CDR2: SQVTM, ANQGSEA. The CDR3 extends over 14 amino acids. CDR3 region: CSVEAAGSNEKLFF.

The genes are TRBV29-1 and TRBJ2-3. Germline V gives CDR1 SQVTM, CDR2 ANQGSEA. There are 12 residues in the CDR3. The CDR3 spells CSVEESTDTQYF.

This chain joins TRBV12-3 or TRBV12-4 and TRBJ2-3; TCRdb gives TRBD2 as the D gene, but with no DNA this cannot be confirmed. The CDR3 totals 16 residues. CDR3 residues: CASSLCRGGSTDTQYF.